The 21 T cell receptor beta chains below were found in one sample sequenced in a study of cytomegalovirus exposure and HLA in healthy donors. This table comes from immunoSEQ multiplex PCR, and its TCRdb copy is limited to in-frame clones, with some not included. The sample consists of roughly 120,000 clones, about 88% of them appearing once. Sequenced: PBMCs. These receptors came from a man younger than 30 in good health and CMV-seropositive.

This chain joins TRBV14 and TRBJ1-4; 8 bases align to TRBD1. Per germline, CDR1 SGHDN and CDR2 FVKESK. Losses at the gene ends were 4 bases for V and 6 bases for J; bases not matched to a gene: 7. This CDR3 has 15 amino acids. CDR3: CASSRGQGWDEKLFF. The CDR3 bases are TGTGCCAGCAGCCGAGGACAGGGATGGGATGAAAAACTGTTTTTT. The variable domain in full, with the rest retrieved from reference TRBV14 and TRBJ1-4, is EAGVTQFPSHSVIEKGQTVTLRCDPISGHDNLYWYRRVMGKEIKFLLHFVKESKQDESGMPNNRFLAERTGGTYSTLKVQPAELEDSGVYFCASSRGQGWDEKLFFGSGTQLSVL.

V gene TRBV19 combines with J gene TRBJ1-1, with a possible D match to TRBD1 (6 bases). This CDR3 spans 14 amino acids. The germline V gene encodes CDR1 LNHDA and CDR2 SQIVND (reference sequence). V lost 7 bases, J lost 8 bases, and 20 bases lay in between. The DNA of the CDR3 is TGTGCCAGTACCTCGGGGAGGGGGATCAGCGAAGCTTTCTTT. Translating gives CASTSGRGISEAFF. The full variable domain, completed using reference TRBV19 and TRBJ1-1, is DGGITQSPKYLFRKEGQNVTLSCEQNLNHDAMYWYRQDPGQGLRLIYYSQIVNDFQKGDIAEGYSVSREKKESFPLTVTSAQKNPTAFYLCASTSGRGISEAFFGQGTRLTVV.

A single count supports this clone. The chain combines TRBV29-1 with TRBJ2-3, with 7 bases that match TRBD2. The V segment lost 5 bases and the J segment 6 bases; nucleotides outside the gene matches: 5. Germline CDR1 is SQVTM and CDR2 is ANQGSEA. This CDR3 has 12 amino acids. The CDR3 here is CSVSSGTDTQYF. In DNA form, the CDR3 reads TGCAGCGTTTCCAGCGGGACGGATACGCAGTATTTT.

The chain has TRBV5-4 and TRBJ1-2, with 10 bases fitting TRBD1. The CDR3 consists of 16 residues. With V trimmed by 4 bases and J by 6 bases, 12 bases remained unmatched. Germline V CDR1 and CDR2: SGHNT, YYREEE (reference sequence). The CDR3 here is CASSPLPETGGHGYTF. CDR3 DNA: TGTGCCAGCAGCCCACTACCCGAGACAGGGGGCCATGGCTACACCTTC.

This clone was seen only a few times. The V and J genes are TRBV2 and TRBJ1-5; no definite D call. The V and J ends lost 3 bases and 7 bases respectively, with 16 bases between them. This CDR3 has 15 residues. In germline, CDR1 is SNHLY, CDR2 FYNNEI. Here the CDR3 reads CASSDGGTYGQPQHF. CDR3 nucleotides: TGTGCCAGCAGTGACGGCGGAACCTACGGGCAGCCCCAGCATTTT.

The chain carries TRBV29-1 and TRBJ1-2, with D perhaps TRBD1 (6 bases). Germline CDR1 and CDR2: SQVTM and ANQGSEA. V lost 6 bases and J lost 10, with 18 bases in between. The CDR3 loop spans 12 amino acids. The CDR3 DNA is TGCAGCGTAGTCCGGGACACCGGAATCTACACCTTC. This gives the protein CSVVRDTGIYTF.

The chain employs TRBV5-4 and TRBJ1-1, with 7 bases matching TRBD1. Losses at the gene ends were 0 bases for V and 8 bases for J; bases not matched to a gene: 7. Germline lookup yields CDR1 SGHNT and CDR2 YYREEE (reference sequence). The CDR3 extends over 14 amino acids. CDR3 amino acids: CASSLEGDSTEAFF. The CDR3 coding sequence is TGTGCCAGCAGCTTGGAGGGGGACAGTACCGAAGCTTTCTTT. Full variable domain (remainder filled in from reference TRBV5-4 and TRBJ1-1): ETGVTQSPTHLIKTRGQQVTLRCSSQSGHNTVSWYQQALGQGPQFIFQYYREEENGRGNFPPRFSGLQFPNYSSELNVNALELDDSALYLCASSLEGDSTEAFFGQGTRLTVV.

CDR3 coding DNA: TGTGCCAGCAGTGAGACAGGGGGGGGTCAGCCCCAGCATTTT. Amino acids: CASSETGGGQPQHF. V usage is TRBV6-1 and J usage is TRBJ1-5, with 9 positions matching TRBD1. With V trimmed by 3 bases and J by 6 bases, 3 bases remained unmatched. The CDR3 totals 14 residues. Looked up from germline, CDR1 is MNHNS and CDR2 is SASEGT.

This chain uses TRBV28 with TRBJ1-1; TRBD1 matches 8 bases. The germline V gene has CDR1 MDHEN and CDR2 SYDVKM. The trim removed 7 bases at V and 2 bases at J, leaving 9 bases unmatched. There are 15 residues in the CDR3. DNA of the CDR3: TGTGCCAGCAATGTTTTCGGACAGGGAAACACTGAAGCTTTCTTT. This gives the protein CASNVFGQGNTEAFF.

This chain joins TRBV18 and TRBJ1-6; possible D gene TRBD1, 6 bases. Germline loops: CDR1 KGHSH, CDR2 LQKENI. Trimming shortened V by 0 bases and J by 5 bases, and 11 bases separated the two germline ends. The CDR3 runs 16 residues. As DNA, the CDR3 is TGTGCCAGCTCACCACCGGCGACAGGCCATAATTCACCCCTCCACTTT. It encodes CASSPPATGHNSPLHF.

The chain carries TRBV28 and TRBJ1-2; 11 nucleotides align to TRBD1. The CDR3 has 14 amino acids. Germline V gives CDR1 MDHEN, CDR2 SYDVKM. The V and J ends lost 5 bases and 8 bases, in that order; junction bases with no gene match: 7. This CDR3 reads CASSLGQGAGGYTF. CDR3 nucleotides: TGTGCCAGCAGTCTCGGACAGGGGGCTGGGGGCTACACCTTC.

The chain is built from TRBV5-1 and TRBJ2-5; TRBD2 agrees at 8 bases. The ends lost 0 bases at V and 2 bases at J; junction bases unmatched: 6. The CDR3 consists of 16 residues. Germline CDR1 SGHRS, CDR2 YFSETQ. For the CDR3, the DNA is TGCGCCAGCAGCTTGGTGGGTAGCGGGGTACAAGAGACCCAGTACTTC. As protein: CASSLVGSGVQETQYF.

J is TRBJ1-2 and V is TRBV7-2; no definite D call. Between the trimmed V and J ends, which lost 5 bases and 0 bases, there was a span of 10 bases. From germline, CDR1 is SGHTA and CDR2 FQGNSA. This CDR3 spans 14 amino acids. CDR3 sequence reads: CASSPAVTNYGYTF. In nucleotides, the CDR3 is TGTGCCAGCAGCCCTGCAGTCACTAACTATGGCTACACCTTC.

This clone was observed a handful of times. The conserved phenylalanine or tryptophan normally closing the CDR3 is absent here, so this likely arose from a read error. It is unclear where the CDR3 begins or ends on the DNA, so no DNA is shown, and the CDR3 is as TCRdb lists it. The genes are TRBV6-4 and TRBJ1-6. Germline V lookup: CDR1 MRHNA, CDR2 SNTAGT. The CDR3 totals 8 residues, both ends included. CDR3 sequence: CASNRGEY.

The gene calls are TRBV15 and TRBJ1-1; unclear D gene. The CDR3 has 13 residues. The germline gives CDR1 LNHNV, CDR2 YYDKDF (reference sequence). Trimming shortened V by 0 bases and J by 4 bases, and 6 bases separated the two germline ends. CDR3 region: CATSRDTSTEAFF. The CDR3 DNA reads TGTGCCACCAGCAGAGATACAAGCACTGAAGCTTTCTTT.

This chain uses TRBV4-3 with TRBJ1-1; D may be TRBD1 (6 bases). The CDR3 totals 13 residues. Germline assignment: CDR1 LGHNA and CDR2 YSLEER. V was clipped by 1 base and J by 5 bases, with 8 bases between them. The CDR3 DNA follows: TGCGCCAGCAGCCAAGGTAGGGGGACTGAAGCTTTCTTT. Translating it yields CASSQGRGTEAFF.

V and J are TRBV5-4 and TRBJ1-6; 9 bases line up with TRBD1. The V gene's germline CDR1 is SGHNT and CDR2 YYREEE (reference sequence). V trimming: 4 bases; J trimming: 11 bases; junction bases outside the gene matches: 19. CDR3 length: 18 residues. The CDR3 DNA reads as TGTGCCAGCAGCCCTAGGGGACAGGGCGGCACACCAACCACACCCCTCCACTTT. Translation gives CASSPRGQGGTPTTPLHF.

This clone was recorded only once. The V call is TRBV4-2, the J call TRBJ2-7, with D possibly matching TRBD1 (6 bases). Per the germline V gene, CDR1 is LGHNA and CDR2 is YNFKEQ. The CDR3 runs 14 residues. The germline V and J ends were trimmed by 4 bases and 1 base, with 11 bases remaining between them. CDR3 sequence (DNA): TGTGCCAGCAGCCCCCGGGACACTTCCTACGAGCAGTACTTC. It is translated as CASSPRDTSYEQYF.

This CDR3 is CASSSGQPVYGYTF. The CDR3 DNA follows: TGTGCCAGCAGCTCGGGACAGCCAGTCTATGGCTACACCTTC. The gene calls are TRBV7-2 and TRBJ1-2; 7 bases are a match to TRBD1. The CDR3 contains 14 residues. CDR1 and CDR2 (germline): SGHTA, FQGNSA. V was pared by 4 bases and J by 4 bases, with 6 bases of the junction left unmatched.

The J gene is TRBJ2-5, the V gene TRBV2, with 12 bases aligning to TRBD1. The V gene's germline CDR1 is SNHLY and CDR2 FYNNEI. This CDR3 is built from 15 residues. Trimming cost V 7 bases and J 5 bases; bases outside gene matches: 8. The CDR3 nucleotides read TGTGCCAGCACTTGGGGACAGGGGGCTGGGGAGACCCAGTACTTC. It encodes CASTWGQGAGETQYF.

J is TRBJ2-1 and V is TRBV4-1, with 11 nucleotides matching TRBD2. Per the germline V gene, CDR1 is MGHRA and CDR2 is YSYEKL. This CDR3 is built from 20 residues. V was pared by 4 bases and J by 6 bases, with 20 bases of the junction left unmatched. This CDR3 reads CASSPIRRSGGGSSRNEQFF. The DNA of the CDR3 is TGCGCCAGCAGCCCCATTCGACGTAGCGGGGGGGGGTCTTCGCGCAATGAGCAGTTCTTC.